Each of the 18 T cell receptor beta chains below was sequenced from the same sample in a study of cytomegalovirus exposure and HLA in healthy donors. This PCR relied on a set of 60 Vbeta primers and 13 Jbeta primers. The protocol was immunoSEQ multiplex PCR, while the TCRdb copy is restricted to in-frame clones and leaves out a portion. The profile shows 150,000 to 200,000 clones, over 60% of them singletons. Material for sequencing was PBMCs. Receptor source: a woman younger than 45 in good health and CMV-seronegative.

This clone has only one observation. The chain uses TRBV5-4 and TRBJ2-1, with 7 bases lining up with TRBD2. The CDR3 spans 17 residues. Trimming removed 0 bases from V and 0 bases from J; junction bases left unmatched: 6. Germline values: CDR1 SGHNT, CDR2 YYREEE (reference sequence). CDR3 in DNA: TGTGCCAGCAGCTTGGCCCGGCTAGCGGTCTCCTACAATGAGCAGTTCTTC. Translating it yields CASSLARLAVSYNEQFF.

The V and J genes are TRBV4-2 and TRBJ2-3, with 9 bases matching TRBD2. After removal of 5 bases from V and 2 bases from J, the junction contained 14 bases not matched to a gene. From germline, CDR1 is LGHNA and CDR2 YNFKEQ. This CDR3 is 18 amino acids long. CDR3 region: CASSYQTLAGVDTDTQYF. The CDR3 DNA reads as TGTGCCAGCAGCTACCAAACGTTAGCGGGAGTAGACACAGATACGCAGTATTTT.

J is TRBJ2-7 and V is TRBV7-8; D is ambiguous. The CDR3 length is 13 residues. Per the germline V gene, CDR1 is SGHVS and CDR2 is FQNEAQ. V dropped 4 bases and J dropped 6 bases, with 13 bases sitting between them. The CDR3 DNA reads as TGTGCCAGCAGCTCGGATCTGAGGCTCGAGCAGTACTTC. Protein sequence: CASSSDLRLEQYF.

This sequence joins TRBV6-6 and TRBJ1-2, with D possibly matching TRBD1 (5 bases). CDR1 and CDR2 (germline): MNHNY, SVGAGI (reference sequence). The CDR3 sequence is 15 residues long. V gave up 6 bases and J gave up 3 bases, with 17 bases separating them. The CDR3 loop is CASSPGWGGDYGYTF. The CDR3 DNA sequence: TGTGCCAGCAGCCCAGGGTGGGGAGGGGACTATGGCTACACCTTC.

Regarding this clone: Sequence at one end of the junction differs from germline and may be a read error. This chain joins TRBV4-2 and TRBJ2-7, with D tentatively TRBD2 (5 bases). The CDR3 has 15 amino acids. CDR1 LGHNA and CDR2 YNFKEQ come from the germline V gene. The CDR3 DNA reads TGTGCCAGCAGCCAAACGGGATTGCACCGTTACGGGCAGTACTTC. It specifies CASSQTGLHRYGQYF.

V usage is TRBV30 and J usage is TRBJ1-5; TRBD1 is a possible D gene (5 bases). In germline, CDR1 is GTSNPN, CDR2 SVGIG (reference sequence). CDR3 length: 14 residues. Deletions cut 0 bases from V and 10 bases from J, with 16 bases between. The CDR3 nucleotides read TGTGCCTGGAGTGTTGGGCCCCGTAGGGGACCCCAGCATTTT. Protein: CAWSVGPRRGPQHF.

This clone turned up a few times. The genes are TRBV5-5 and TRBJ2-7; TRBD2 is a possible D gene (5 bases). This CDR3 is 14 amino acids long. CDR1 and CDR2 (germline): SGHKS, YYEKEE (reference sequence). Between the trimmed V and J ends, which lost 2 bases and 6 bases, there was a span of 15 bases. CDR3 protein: CASSFSSGSGEQYF. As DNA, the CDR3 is TGTGCCAGCAGCTTCTCGTCGGGGTCCGGCGAGCAGTACTTC.

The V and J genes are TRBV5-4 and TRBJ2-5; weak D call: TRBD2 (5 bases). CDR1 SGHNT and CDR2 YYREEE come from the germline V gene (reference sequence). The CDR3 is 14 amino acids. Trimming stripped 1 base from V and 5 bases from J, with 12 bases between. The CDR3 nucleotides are TGTGCCAGCAGCTTGAGCGGCGGCTGGGAGACCCAGTACTTC. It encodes CASSLSGGWETQYF. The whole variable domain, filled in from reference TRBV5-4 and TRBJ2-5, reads ETGVTQSPTHLIKTRGQQVTLRCSSQSGHNTVSWYQQALGQGPQFIFQYYREEENGRGNFPPRFSGLQFPNYSSELNVNALELDDSALYLCASSLSGGWETQYFGPGTRLLVL.

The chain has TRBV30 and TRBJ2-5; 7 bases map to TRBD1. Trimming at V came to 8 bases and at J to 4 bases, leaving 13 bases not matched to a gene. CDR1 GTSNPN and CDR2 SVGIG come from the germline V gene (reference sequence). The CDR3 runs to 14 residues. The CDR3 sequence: CALYRGRPGETQYF. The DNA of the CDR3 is TGTGCCCTATACAGGGGAAGGCCAGGAGAGACCCAGTACTTC.

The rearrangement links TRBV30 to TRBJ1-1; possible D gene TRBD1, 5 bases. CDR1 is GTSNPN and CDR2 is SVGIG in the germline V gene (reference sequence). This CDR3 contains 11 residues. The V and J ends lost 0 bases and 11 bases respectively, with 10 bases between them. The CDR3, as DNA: TGTGCCTGGAGTGTAGCAGGGCGGGCTTTCTTT. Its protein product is CAWSVAGRAFF.

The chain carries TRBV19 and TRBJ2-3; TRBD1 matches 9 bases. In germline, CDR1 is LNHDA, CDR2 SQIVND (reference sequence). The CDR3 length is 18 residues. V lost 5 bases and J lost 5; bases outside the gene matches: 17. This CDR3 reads CASSPVPGQGSALDTQYF. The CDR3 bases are TGTGCCAGTAGTCCCGTCCCGGGACAGGGATCTGCATTAGATACGCAGTATTTT.

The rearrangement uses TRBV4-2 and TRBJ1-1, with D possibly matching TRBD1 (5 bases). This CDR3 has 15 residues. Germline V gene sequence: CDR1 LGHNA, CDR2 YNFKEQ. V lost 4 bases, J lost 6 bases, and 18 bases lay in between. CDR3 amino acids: CASSRGRGPNPEAFF. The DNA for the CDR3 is TGTGCCAGCAGCCGCGGGAGGGGCCCTAACCCTGAAGCTTTCTTT.

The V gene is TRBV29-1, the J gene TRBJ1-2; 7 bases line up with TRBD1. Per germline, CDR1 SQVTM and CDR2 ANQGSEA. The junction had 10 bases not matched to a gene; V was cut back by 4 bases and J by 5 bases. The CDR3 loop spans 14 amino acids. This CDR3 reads CSVVTGTNGYGYTF. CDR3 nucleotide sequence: TGCAGCGTTGTGACAGGGACAAATGGGTATGGCTACACCTTC.

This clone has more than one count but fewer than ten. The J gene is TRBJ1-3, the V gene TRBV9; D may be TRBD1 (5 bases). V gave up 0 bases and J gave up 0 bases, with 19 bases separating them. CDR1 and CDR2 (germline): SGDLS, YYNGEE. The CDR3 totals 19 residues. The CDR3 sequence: CASSVARGEGLSSGNTIYF. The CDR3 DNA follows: TGTGCCAGCAGCGTAGCTCGGGGGGAGGGATTGTCCTCTGGAAACACCATATATTTT.

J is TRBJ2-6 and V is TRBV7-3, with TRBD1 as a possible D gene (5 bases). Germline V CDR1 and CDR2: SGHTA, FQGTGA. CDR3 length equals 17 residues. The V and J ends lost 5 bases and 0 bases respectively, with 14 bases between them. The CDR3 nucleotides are TGTGCCAGCAGCACCCGACAGCTTAACTCTGGGGCCAACGTCCTGACTTTC. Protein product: CASSTRQLNSGANVLTF.

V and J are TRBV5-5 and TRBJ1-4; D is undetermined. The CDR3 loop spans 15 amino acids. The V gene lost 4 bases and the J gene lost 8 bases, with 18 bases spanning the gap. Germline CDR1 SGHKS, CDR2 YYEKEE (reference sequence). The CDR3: CASSNPSRALEKLFF. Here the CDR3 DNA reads TGTGCCAGCAGCAACCCCAGCCGAGCGCTAGAAAAACTGTTTTTT.

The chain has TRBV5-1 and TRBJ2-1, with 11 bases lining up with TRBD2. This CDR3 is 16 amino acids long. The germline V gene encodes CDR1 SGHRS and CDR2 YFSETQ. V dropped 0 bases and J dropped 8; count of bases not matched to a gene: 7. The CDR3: CASSLGLAGGVDEQFF. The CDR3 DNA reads TGCGCCAGCAGCTTGGGGCTAGCGGGAGGTGTGGATGAGCAGTTCTTC.

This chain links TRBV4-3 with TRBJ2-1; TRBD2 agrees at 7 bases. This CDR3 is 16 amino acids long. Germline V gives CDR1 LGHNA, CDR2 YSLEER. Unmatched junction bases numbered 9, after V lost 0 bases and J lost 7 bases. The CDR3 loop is CASSQDGGGPWNEQFF. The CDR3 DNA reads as TGCGCCAGCAGCCAAGATGGGGGAGGGCCTTGGAATGAGCAGTTCTTC.